Below, one T cell receptor beta chain is given with its context. Its cognate antigen has yet to be identified. Per-nucleotide qualities are absent, and no much larger clonotype sits a single base away. The study evaluated CTLA-4 blockade (ipilimumab) given together with focal radiation therapy in patients who had chemo-refractory metastatic non-small-cell lung cancer. Including the terminal cysteine and phenylalanine, the CDR3 comprises 14 residues. Kept here is only the CDR3 DNA, which spans 42 bases and is read in frame from base 1. For this chain, trimming is 3 bases at the V end and 11 bases at the J end, and the number of junction bases without a gene match is 7. The germline V gene yields SNHLY for CDR1 and FYNNEI for CDR2. The data derive from a study of radiotherapy plus CTLA-4 blockade in lung cancer (dated 2018 in TCRdb). As for the study more broadly: Objective responses were observed in about a sixth of enrolled patients, and disease control was achieved in less than 40%. Findings and caveats that apply to the study as a whole: Early dynamic changes in blood T cell clones, together with increased serum interferon-beta after radiation, were reported as the strongest predictors of response. After treatment with radiotherapy and ipilimumab, TCR clones that originated in tumors expanded in peripheral blood.

The receptor library was made with the immunoSEQ multiplex PCR assay. In its TCRdb copy, this immuneACCESS table keeps in-frame sequences only and misses some clones. Where compared with another copy, unresolved V genes explain less than half of these, and the others have no known cause. The sample has around 14,000 clones on record, approximately 70% of them singletons. Clones ranked in the top ten supply 46% of the sample. This clonotype was sampled from a human donor with non-small cell lung cancer whose response to radiotherapy plus ipilimumab could not be evaluated. The V and J segments used are TRBV2 and TRBJ2-3, with 11 bases aligning to TRBD2. This material consisted of peripheral blood, taken from a patient treated with radiotherapy plus ipilimumab. This receptor carries the CDR3 CASSEISGGDEQYF. The nucleotides read TGTGCCAGCAGTGAGATTAGCGGGGGGGATGAGCAGTATTTT.